This TCR beta chain emerged from a study of T cell responses to AZD1222 COVID-19 vaccine. Method: immunoSEQ multiplex PCR; TCRdb's copy keeps in-frame clones and lacks some. Of about 140,000 clones listed, roughly 82% are singletons. Germline assignment: CDR1 SGHAT and CDR2 FQNNGV. The CDR3 has 14 amino acids. The V end lost 3 bases, the J end lost 0 bases, and 8 bases lay between the germline ends. Sequences were derived from peripheral blood, sampled on day 0 of AZD1222 vaccination. This receptor was taken from an adult in good health. The V and J genes are TRBV11-2 and TRBJ1-1; possible D gene TRBD1, 5 bases. The CDR3 nucleotides are TGTGCCAGCAGCTTGGGACTGATGAACACTGAAGCTTTCTTT. Its protein product is CASSLGLMNTEAFF. Full variable domain (remainder filled in from reference TRBV11-2 and TRBJ1-1): EAGVAQSPRYKIIEKRQSVAFWCNPISGHATLYWYQQILGQGPKLLIQFQNNGVVDDSQLPKDRFSAERLKGVDSTLKIQPAKLEDSAVYLCASSLGLMNTEAFFGQGTRLTVV.